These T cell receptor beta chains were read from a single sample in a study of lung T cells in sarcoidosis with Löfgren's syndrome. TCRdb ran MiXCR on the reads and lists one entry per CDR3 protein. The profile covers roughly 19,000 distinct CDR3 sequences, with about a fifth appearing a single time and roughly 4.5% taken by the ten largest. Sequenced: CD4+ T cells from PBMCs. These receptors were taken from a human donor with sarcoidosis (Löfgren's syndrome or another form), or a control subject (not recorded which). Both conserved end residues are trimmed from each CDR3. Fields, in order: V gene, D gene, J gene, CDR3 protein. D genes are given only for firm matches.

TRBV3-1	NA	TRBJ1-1	ASSQVGEAF
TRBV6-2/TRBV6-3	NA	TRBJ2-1	AISPPGGSYNEQF
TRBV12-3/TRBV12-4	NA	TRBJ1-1	ASSLRAPNTEAF
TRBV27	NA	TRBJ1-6	ASSYSSYNSPLH
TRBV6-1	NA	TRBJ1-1	ASIQGENTEAF
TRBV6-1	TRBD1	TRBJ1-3	ASSSDRGGNTIY
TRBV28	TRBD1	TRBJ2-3	ASIMTQPGQGSTDTQY
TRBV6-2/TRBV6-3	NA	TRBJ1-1	ASSYSVRSMNTEAF
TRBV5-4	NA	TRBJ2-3	ASSYRQRTGTDTQY
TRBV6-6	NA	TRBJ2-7	ASSYGAAYEQY
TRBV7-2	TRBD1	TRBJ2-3	ASSISADRADTQY
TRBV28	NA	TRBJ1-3	ASSLLVKSSGNTIY
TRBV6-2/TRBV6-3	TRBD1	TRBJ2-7	ASSYSRDSSPYEQY
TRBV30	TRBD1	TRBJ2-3	AWSPGQGAGDTQY
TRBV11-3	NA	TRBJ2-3	ASSLGEPDTQY
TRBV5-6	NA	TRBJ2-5	ASSLLRGQETQY
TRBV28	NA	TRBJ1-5	ASSSAGVLGNQPQH
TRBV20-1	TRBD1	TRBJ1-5	SALPPGQGSGPQH
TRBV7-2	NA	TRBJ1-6	ASSLSRVPNSPLH
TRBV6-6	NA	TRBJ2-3	ASSYSMFSGTDTQY
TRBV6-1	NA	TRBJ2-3	ASWKPDTQY
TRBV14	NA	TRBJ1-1	ASSQIDRNTEAF
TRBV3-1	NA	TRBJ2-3	ASSQDPGGTDTQY
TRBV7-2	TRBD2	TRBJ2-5	ASSFYTSGGETQY
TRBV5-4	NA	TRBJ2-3	ASSLGPTDTQY
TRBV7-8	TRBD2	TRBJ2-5	ASSLVRTSEWQY
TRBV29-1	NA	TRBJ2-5	SVEEQRETQY
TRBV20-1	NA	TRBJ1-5	SANDRDSNQPQH
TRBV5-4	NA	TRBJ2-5	ASSFGLQGTQY
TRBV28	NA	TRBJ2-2	ASRLSGMGNTGELF
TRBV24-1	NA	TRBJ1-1	ATSGDRSTEAF
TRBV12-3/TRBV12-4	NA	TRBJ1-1	ASSPHRTVNTEAF
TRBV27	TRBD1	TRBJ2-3	ASTLKGAATDTQY
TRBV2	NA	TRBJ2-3	ASSEASRGTDTQY
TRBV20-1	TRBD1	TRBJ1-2	SARGQGMGGYT
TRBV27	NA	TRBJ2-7	ASSHQSDTSYEQY
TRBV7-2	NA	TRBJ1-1	ASSLRVGTEAF
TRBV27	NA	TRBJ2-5	ASSTTRPSETQY
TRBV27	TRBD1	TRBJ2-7	ASSFRKGAVAYEQY
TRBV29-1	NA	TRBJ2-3	SVGVKGGRDTQY
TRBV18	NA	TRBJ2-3	ASSRPAGQGSTDTQY
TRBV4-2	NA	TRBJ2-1	ASSQGGSFNEQF